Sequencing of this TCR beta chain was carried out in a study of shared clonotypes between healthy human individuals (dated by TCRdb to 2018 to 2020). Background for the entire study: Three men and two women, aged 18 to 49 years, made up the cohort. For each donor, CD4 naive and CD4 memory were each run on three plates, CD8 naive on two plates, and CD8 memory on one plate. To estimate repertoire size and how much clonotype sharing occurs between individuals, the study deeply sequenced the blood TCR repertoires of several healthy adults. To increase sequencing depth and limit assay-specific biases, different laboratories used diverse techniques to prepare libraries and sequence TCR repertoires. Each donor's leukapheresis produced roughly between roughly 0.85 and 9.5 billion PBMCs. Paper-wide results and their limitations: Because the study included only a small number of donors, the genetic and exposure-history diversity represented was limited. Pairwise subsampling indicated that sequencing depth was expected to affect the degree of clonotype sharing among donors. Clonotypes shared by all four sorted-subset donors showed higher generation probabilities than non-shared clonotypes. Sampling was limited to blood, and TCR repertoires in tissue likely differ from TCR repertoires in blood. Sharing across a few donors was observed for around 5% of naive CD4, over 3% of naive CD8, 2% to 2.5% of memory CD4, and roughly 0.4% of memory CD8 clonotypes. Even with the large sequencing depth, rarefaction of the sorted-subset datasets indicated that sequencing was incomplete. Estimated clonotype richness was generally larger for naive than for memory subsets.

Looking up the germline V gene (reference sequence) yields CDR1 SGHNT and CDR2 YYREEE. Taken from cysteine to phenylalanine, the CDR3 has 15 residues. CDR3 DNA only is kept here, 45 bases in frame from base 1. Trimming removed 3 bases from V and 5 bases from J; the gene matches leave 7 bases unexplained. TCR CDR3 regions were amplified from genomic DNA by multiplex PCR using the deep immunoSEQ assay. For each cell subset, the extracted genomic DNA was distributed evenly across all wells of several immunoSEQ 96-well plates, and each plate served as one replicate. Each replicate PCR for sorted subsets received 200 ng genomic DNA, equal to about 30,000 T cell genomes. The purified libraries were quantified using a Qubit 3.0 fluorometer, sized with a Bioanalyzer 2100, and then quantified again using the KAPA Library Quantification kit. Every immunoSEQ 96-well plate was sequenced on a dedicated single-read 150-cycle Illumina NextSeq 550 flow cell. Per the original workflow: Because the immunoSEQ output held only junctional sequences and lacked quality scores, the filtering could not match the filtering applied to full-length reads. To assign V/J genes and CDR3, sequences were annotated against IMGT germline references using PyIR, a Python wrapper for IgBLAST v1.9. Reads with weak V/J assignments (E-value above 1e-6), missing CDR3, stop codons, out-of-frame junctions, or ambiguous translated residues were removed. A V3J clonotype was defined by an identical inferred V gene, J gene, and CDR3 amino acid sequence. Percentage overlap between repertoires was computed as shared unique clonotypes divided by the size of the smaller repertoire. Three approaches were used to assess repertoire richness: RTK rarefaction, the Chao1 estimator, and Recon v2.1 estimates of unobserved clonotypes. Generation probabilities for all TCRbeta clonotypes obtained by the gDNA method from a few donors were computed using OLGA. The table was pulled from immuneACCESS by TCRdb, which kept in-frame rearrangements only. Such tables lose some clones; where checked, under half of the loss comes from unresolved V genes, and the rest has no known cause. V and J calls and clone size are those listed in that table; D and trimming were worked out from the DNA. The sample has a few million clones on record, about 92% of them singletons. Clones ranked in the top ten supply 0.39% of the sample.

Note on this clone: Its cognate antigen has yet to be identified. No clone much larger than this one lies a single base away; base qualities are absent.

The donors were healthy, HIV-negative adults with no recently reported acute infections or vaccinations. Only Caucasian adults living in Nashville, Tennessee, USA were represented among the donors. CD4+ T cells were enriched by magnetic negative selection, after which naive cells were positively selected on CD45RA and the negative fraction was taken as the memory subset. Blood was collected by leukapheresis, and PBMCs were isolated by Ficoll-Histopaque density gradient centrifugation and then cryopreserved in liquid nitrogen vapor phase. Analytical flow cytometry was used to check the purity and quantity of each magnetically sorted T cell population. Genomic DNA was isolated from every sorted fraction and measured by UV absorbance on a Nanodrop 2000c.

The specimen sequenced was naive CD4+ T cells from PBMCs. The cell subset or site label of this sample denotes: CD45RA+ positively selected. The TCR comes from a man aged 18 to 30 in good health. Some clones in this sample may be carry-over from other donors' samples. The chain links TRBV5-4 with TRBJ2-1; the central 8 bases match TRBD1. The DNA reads TGTGCCAGCAGCTCCGGGACAGGCAGGGACAATGAGCAGTTCTTC. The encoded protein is CASSSGTGRDNEQFF.